These 12 T cell receptor beta chains were sequenced from one sample in a study of regulatory T cells in long-lasting Graves disease. Time point described: persistent/refractory GD, antithyroid drugs over 5 years with positive TRAb. PBMCs were the source of the RNA used for TCR sequencing. TCR beta libraries were built with iRepertoire HTBI primers and Arm-PCR of CDR3 regions. Via MiXCR, TCRdb re-called the multiplex PCR reads, giving one row per CDR3 protein. The sample lists fewer than 550,000 distinct CDR3 sequences; roughly a fifth were seen once. Material: peripheral blood mononuclear cells (PBMCs), obtained when the disease was refractory, from a patient treated with antithyroid drugs. The receptors here all came from a female donor with Graves disease.

As for this clonotype: One end of the junction does not line up with germline, which may come from a read error. This chain uses TRBV7-2 with TRBJ1-6; a possible D gene is TRBD1 (6 bases). This CDR3 is 15 amino acids long. CDR1 SGHTA and CDR2 FQGNSA come from the germline V gene. The CDR3 here is CACSLPGAGYSPLHF. CDR3 nucleotide sequence: TGTGCCTGCAGCTTACCGGGGGCAGGGTATTCACCCCTCCACTTT.

This clonotype showed up many times. The chain combines TRBV11-2 with TRBJ2-5; no firm D call. CDR3 size: 16 residues. Trimming left V 0 bases short and J 1 base short, with 12 bases between. Germline-derived CDR1 and CDR2 are SGHAT and FQNNGV. Here the CDR3 DNA reads TGTGCCAGCAGCTTAGAGGTCTTGAGTTCCCAAGAGACCCAGTACTTC. This encodes CASSLEVLSSQETQYF.

The V and J genes are TRBV7-9 and TRBJ2-7; D is unclear. The germline gives CDR1 SEHNR, CDR2 FQNEAQ (reference sequence). The CDR3 sequence is 14 residues long. V was pared by 5 bases and J by 6 bases, with 17 bases between. CDR3 DNA sequence: TGTGCCAGCAGCCGCCGCGACGAAGTAGTCGAGCAGTACTTC. Translated, it gives CASSRRDEVVEQYF.

The chain uses TRBV3-1 and TRBJ1-1; D gene uncertain. The CDR3 has 16 amino acids. The V gene lost 0 bases and the J gene lost 0 bases, with 11 bases spanning the gap. The V gene's germline CDR1 is LGHDT and CDR2 YNNKEL (reference sequence). The CDR3 spells CASSQDSASLNTEAFF. In DNA, the CDR3 is TGTGCCAGCAGCCAAGATAGTGCGTCCCTGAACACTGAAGCTTTCTTT.

The rearrangement links TRBV7-2 to TRBJ2-1, with unresolved D. CDR1 is SGHTA and CDR2 is FQGNSA in the germline V gene. The length of the CDR3 is 13 residues. Trimming removed 0 bases from V and 8 bases from J, with 8 bases in between. Here the CDR3 reads CASSLAIIDEQFF. CDR3 DNA: TGTGCCAGCAGCTTAGCGATTATTGATGAGCAGTTCTTC.

This clonotype was seen at least ten times. The DNA of the CDR3 is TGTGCCAGCAGGACCTCGACAGGGGGCTCCTACGAGCAGTACTTC. Amino acid sequence: CASRTSTGGSYEQYF. The chain has TRBV2 and TRBJ2-7; 9 nucleotides align to TRBD1. V lost 6 bases and J lost 0; bases outside the gene matches: 6. The CDR3 is 15 amino acids. CDR1 SNHLY and CDR2 FYNNEI come from the germline V gene.

This clonotype has a count of ten or more. The chain recombines TRBV28 with TRBJ2-7, with TRBD2 matching 7 bases. Germline CDR1 reads MDHEN; CDR2 reads SYDVKM. CDR3 size: 14 residues. J was trimmed by 4 bases and V by 5 bases; bases with no gene match: 8. The CDR3 DNA is TGTGCCAGCAGTAGATCATCCGGGAGGTACGAGCAGTACTTC. Its translation is CASSRSSGRYEQYF.

This clonotype was seen a handful of times. This chain joins TRBV3-1 and TRBJ2-7; maybe TRBD2 (5 bases). This CDR3 region has 15 residues. CDR1 and CDR2 from the germline V gene are LGHDT and YNNKEL (reference sequence). V was trimmed by 5 bases and J by 1 base, leaving 15 bases between them. Here the CDR3 reads CASSSTGSGSYEQYF. CDR3 DNA sequence: TGTGCCAGCAGCTCGACGGGGTCTGGATCCTACGAGCAGTACTTC.

This clonotype has a count of ten or more. The chain recombines TRBV29-1 with TRBJ2-5, with D perhaps matching TRBD2 (7 bases). The length of the CDR3 is 16 residues. V gave up 3 bases and J gave up 1 base, with 18 bases separating them. Germline lookup yields CDR1 SQVTM and CDR2 ANQGSEA. CDR3 residues: CSVDKARGGPQETQYF. The DNA of the CDR3 is TGCAGCGTTGATAAGGCAAGGGGGGGACCCCAAGAGACCCAGTACTTC.

A note on this clonotype: This could be a read error, since a much larger clone is one nucleotide away. In DNA form, the CDR3 reads TGTGCCATCAGCCCAGCGGGACAAGAGACCCAGTACTTC. Its translation is CAISPAGQETQYF. The V and J genes are TRBV10-3 and TRBJ2-5, with 7 bases that match TRBD2. CDR1 and CDR2 from the germline V gene are ENHRY and SYGVKD. Trimming took 6 bases from V and 2 from J; bases not matched to a gene: 3. This CDR3 has 13 amino acids.

This clonotype has a handful of counts. The chain carries TRBV29-1 and TRBJ2-2, with TRBD1 as a possible D gene (5 bases). Deletions cut 2 bases from V and 3 bases from J, with 13 bases between. Per the germline V gene, CDR1 is SQVTM and CDR2 is ANQGSEA. There are 15 residues in the CDR3. The DNA of the CDR3 is TGCAGCGTTGAACTGGCAGGGCGATACACCGGGGAGCTGTTTTTT. This sequence encodes CSVELAGRYTGELFF.

The sample holds many counts of this clonotype. The gene calls are TRBV6-2 or TRBV6-3 and TRBJ1-1; 9 bases fit TRBD1. From germline, CDR1 is MNHEY and CDR2 SVGEGT. This CDR3 is built from 14 residues. V shed 6 bases and J 2 bases; nucleotides not matched to a gene: 4. The CDR3 bases are TGTGCCAGCAGATGGACAGGGGCAAACACTGAAGCTTTCTTT. It yields the protein CASRWTGANTEAFF.